The 12 T cell receptor beta chains below come from one sample, sequenced in a study of T cells in Graves' hyperthyroidism and ophthalmopathy. Amplification yielded TCR beta CDR3 regions, with RNA transcripts as the source. First-round RT-PCR of the TCR CDR3 relied on the HTBI primer set. TCRdb reanalysed the multiplex PCR reads using MiXCR and keeps one entry per CDR3 protein. The table includes hundreds of thousands of distinct CDR3 sequences, 35% to 40% detected once. Sequenced material: blood. These receptors were taken from a man between 18 and 29 years old with Graves' hyperthyroidism.

This chain links TRBV12-3 or TRBV12-4 with TRBJ2-7; D is ambiguous. This CDR3 contains 15 residues. The V end was cut by 3 bases, the J end by 2 bases, with 14 bases between. CDR3 sequence: CASSFDRASTYEQYF. CDR3 sequence (DNA): TGTGCCAGCAGTTTCGATAGGGCCTCCACCTACGAGCAGTACTTC.

V gene TRBV10-3 combines with J gene TRBJ2-6, with D possibly called TRBD1 or TRBD2 (5 bases each). Germline V gives CDR1 ENHRY, CDR2 SYGVKD. CDR3 size: 16 residues. The V end was cut by 3 bases, the J end by 0 bases, with 9 bases between. CDR3 coding DNA: TGTGCCATCAGTGACGGGACCTACTCTGGGGCCAACGTCCTGACTTTC. It codes for CAISDGTYSGANVLTF.

V usage is TRBV15 and J usage is TRBJ1-1; TRBD1 might be the D (6 bases). With 5 bases removed from V and 1 base from J, the gap between germline ends came to 11 bases. This CDR3 is built from 14 residues. Looked up from germline, CDR1 is LNHNV and CDR2 is YYDKDF (reference sequence). CDR3 DNA: TGTGCCACCAGCGTAAGGGACACGAACACTGAAGCTTTCTTT. Amino acids: CATSVRDTNTEAFF.

The V call is TRBV6-5, the J call TRBJ1-2; D is undetermined. The V gene lost 5 bases and the J gene lost 1 base, with 11 bases spanning the gap. This CDR3 spans 14 amino acids. Per the germline V gene, CDR1 is MNHEY and CDR2 is SVGAGI. For the CDR3, the DNA is TGTGCCAGCAGTGACCTAGACTATAACTATGGCTACACCTTC. Protein sequence: CASSDLDYNYGYTF.

V is TRBV6-5 and J is TRBJ1-1; D unresolved. Per the germline V gene, CDR1 is MNHEY and CDR2 is SVGAGI. The ends were cut back, 2 bases at V and 0 bases at J, with 13 bases in the middle. The CDR3 is made up of 16 amino acids. This chain's CDR3 is CASSYSFSTMNTEAFF. The CDR3 DNA is TGTGCCAGCAGTTACAGTTTCAGCACGATGAACACTGAAGCTTTCTTT.

The chain is built from TRBV20-1 and TRBJ1-1; D is uncertain. The germline CDR1 and CDR2 sequences are DFQATT and SNEGSKA (reference sequence). The CDR3 length is 13 residues. V was clipped by 1 base and J by 2 bases, with 8 bases between them. In DNA form, the CDR3 reads TGCAGTGCTAGAGGTAACACTAACACTGAAGCTTTCTTT. It codes for CSARGNTNTEAFF.

The table lists this clonotype with many counts. J is TRBJ1-5 and V is TRBV9; the D is unclear. The CDR3 loop spans 15 amino acids. Between the trimmed V and J ends, which lost 0 bases and 0 bases, there was a span of 7 bases. Germline CDR1 reads SGDLS; CDR2 reads YYNGEE. CDR3 residues: CASSVGTTSNQPQHF. DNA for the CDR3: TGTGCCAGCAGCGTAGGAACAACTAGCAATCAGCCCCAGCATTTT.

The rearrangement links TRBV6-6 to TRBJ1-1; D not resolved. This CDR3 contains 11 residues. V was cut by 6 bases and J by 3 bases, with 5 bases left in between. CDR1 is MNHNY and CDR2 is SVGAGI in the germline V gene (reference sequence). As DNA, the CDR3 is TGTGCCAGCAGGCATTACACTGAAGCTTTCTTT. This translates into CASRHYTEAFF.

Points on this clonotype: This sequence may be a read error, since a much larger clone differs from it by one base. The chain carries TRBV7-6 and TRBJ2-7; tentative D call: TRBD2 (6 bases). The CDR3 runs 14 residues. The V gene's germline CDR1 is SGHVS and CDR2 FNYEAQ. The V and J ends lost 5 bases and 7 bases respectively, with 18 bases between them. CDR3 bases: TGTGCCAGCAGCACCGCAGACGGGGGATCGGAGCAGTACTTC. Amino acids: CASSTADGGSEQYF.

The genes are TRBV28 and TRBJ1-2, with 9 bases fitting TRBD1. Germline values: CDR1 MDHEN, CDR2 SYDVKM. The junction had 6 bases not matched to a gene; V was cut back by 2 bases and J by 8 bases. The CDR3 totals 14 residues. CDR3: CASSLGTGLRGYTF. The DNA of the CDR3 is TGTGCCAGCAGTTTAGGGACAGGGCTCCGCGGCTACACCTTC.

This CDR3 reads CASSLGTSRHEQYF. In DNA, the CDR3 is TGTGCCAGCAGTTTGGGGACTAGCAGGCACGAGCAGTACTTC. The J gene is TRBJ2-7, the V gene TRBV25-1; 9 nucleotides agree with TRBD2. In germline, CDR1 is MGHDK, CDR2 SYGVNS. J lost 5 bases, V lost 5 bases, and 7 bases had no gene match. This CDR3 comprises 14 residues.

The chain couples TRBV7-9 to TRBJ1-1; D remains ambiguous. Trimming took off 5 bases at V and 0 bases at J, with 19 bases between the two ends. The CDR3 runs 17 residues. Germline CDR1 SEHNR, CDR2 FQNEAQ (reference sequence). CDR3 in amino acids: CASSQEVPDTMNTEAFF. The DNA for the CDR3 is TGTGCCAGCAGCCAAGAAGTCCCGGATACCATGAACACTGAAGCTTTCTTT.